This TCR beta chain came from a study of patients and donors after allogeneic stem cell transplantation. TCRdb re-called the RT-PCR reads through MiXCR, storing one row per CDR3 protein. The sample has 200,000 to 250,000 distinct CDR3 sequences; over 12% are singletons. This clonotype was counted only a few times. Trimming cost V 6 bases and J 0 bases; bases outside gene matches: 14. Germline-derived CDR1 and CDR2 are SNHLY and FYNNEI. The length of the CDR3 is 18 residues. This clonotype originated in a human donor who was either an allogeneic HSCT recipient or a stem cell or donor lymphocyte infusion donor (not recorded which). It is not recorded whose cells these are; they may come from a transplant donor. The gene calls are TRBV2 and TRBJ2-5; 9 bases are a match to TRBD2. The specimen was blood, either unsorted or a sorted T cell fraction (not recorded which). The CDR3 coding sequence is TGTGCCAGCAGCCTTAGGTTGGGCCAGCGGGGGGACCAAGAGACCCAGTACTTC. Translated, it gives CASSLRLGQRGDQETQYF.